This is a list of T cell receptor beta chains from one sample in a study of beta chain features in type 1 diabetes. Sequenced by immunoSEQ multiplex PCR; TCRdb stores in-frame clones only, minus some. The data contain more than 150,000 clones, about an eighth of them seen just once; the ten biggest clones take up 0.62%. The sample was central memory CD4+ T cells from blood. Receptors originate from a woman aged 18 to 35 in good health. Both conserved end residues are part of each CDR3. A D gene is named only where the DNA matches it firmly. Size is omitted from some rows. Given values are once, few, many or a class for expanded clones.

j_call: TRBJ2-5; v_call: TRBV5-1; d_call: TRBD1; clone_size: few; cdr3_aa: CASSLAKDRAGRETQYF; cdr3_nt: TGCGCCAGCAGCTTGGCCAAGGACAGGGCGGGGCGAGAGACCCAGTACTTC
j_call: TRBJ2-2; v_call: TRBV6-5; d_call: -; clone_size: many; cdr3_aa: CASSYWASVFTGELFF; cdr3_nt: TGTGCCAGCAGTTACTGGGCTAGCGTATTCACCGGGGAGCTGTTTTTT
j_call: TRBJ2-3; v_call: TRBV7-6; d_call: TRBD2; clone_size: -; cdr3_aa: CASSLLAGGTDTQYF; cdr3_nt: TGTGCCAGCAGCTTATTAGCGGGGGGCACAGATACGCAGTATTTT
j_call: TRBJ2-1; v_call: TRBV7-2; d_call: TRBD2; clone_size: -; cdr3_aa: CASSLVGEGLYEQFF; cdr3_nt: TGTGCCAGCAGCTTAGTGGGGGAGGGCCTCTATGAGCAGTTCTTC
j_call: TRBJ2-1; v_call: TRBV7-8; d_call: TRBD1; clone_size: -; cdr3_aa: CASSAWAGTGAKTEQFF; cdr3_nt: TGTGCCAGCAGCGCGTGGGCCGGGACAGGGGCTAAAACTGAGCAGTTCTTC
j_call: TRBJ2-5; v_call: TRBV7-2; d_call: -; clone_size: -; cdr3_aa: CASSYSGRPETQYF; cdr3_nt: TGTGCCAGCAGTTATAGCGGCCGACCAGAGACCCAGTACTTC
j_call: TRBJ2-5; v_call: TRBV28; d_call: TRBD2; clone_size: -; cdr3_aa: CASTPPLAGGRETQYF; cdr3_nt: TGTGCCAGCACCCCCCCACTAGCGGGAGGAAGGGAGACCCAGTACTTC
j_call: TRBJ1-2; v_call: TRBV28; d_call: TRBD1; clone_size: -; cdr3_aa: CASSLPGQSMNYGYTF; cdr3_nt: TGTGCCAGCAGTCTGCCGGGACAGAGTATGAACTATGGCTACACCTTC
j_call: TRBJ2-2; v_call: TRBV7-2; d_call: -; clone_size: few; cdr3_aa: CASSLDWNTGELFF; cdr3_nt: TGTGCCAGCAGCTTAGACTGGAACACCGGGGAGCTGTTTTTT
j_call: TRBJ2-4; v_call: TRBV2; d_call: -; clone_size: -; cdr3_aa: CASSERRADQYF; cdr3_nt: TGTGCCAGCAGTGAGAGGCGGGCCGATCAGTACTTC
j_call: TRBJ2-5; v_call: TRBV7-3; d_call: TRBD1; clone_size: few; cdr3_aa: CASSERGQGAETQYF; cdr3_nt: TGTGCCAGCAGCGAACGGGGACAGGGGGCCGAGACCCAGTACTTC
j_call: TRBJ2-7; v_call: TRBV6-6; d_call: TRBD2; clone_size: many; cdr3_aa: CASSPDSGGTYEQYF; cdr3_nt: TGTGCCAGCAGCCCTGACAGCGGGGGAACTTACGAGCAGTACTTC
j_call: TRBJ1-1; v_call: TRBV7-2; d_call: -; clone_size: -; cdr3_aa: CASRGQSNTEAFF; cdr3_nt: TGTGCCAGCAGGGGACAATCAAACACTGAAGCTTTCTTT
j_call: TRBJ2-7; v_call: TRBV27; d_call: TRBD2; clone_size: few; cdr3_aa: CASSRLAGVEQYF; cdr3_nt: TGTGCCAGCAGTAGACTAGCGGGAGTCGAGCAGTACTTC
j_call: TRBJ1-2; v_call: TRBV28; d_call: TRBD1; clone_size: -; cdr3_aa: CASRNQGAAYGYTF; cdr3_nt: TGTGCCAGCAGGAATCAGGGGGCTGCCTATGGCTACACCTTC
j_call: TRBJ2-5; v_call: TRBV7-9; d_call: TRBD2; clone_size: few; cdr3_aa: CASSLHGAGIQETQYF; cdr3_nt: TGTGCCAGCAGCCTACATGGAGCGGGAATCCAAGAGACCCAGTACTTC
j_call: TRBJ2-7; v_call: TRBV5-1; d_call: -; clone_size: -; cdr3_aa: CASGRGVTGTSYEQYF; cdr3_nt: TGCGCCAGCGGCAGGGGGGTGACAGGGACCTCCTACGAGCAGTACTTC
j_call: TRBJ2-5; v_call: TRBV2; d_call: -; clone_size: -; cdr3_aa: CASRGQYGKTQYF; cdr3_nt: TGTGCCAGCAGGGGGCAGTATGGGAAGACCCAGTACTTC
j_call: TRBJ2-7; v_call: TRBV30; d_call: -; clone_size: many; cdr3_aa: CAWSVAGYSYEQYF; cdr3_nt: TGTGCCTGGAGTGTAGCAGGGTACTCCTACGAGCAGTACTTC
j_call: TRBJ2-7; v_call: TRBV18; d_call: -; clone_size: few; cdr3_aa: CASSPGTGNPSEQYF; cdr3_nt: TGTGCCAGCTCACCAGGAACAGGGAACCCAAGTGAGCAGTACTTC
j_call: TRBJ1-2; v_call: TRBV19; d_call: -; clone_size: -; cdr3_aa: CAAGSRTFYGYTF; cdr3_nt: TGTGCCGCCGGCAGTCGGACATTTTATGGCTACACCTTC
j_call: TRBJ2-3; v_call: TRBV11-2; d_call: TRBD2; clone_size: -; cdr3_aa: CASSQDPASGTNTDTQYF; cdr3_nt: TGTGCCAGCAGCCAAGATCCCGCTAGCGGGACGAACACAGATACGCAGTATTTT